This T cell receptor (beta chain) was captured in a study of T cells in Graves' hyperthyroidism and ophthalmopathy (dated 2019 in TCRdb). For context, the study as a whole: Peripheral blood samples were taken at the time of initial diagnosis, prior to any treatment. To identify distinguishing TCR V-J signatures, a discovery cohort of 100 or so patients was used, comprising under 45 with Graves' ophthalmopathy and about 59 with stable Graves' hyperthyroidism. Prospective prediction of ophthalmopathy was tested in an independent validation cohort of some 20 hyperthyroidism patients and some 17 patients who later progressed to ophthalmopathy. For training and testing, the 100 or so patients in the discovery cohort were randomly divided in a 7:3 ratio. The study also compared thyroid tissue and blood T-cell repertoires from more than 5 Graves' hyperthyroidism patients. Following sampling, methimazole starting at 30 mg daily was given to hyperthyroidism patients, and high-dose intravenous methylprednisolone was given to ophthalmopathy patients. The paper describes TCR Vbeta CDR3 sequencing of more than 120 peripheral blood samples, made up of 43 ophthalmopathy patients, around 78 hyperthyroidism patients and 17 progressor patients.

This clonotype was seen at least ten times. Its antigen is not yet known. No base-level quality is on record; no much larger clone is a single base apart. The study at large found these results: Ophthalmopathy was separated from stable hyperthyroidism by a 13 V-J signature model, with 87.88% sensitivity and 81% to 82% specificity obtained in cross-validation and 80%/75% obtained in testing. In validation, the model predicted progression to ophthalmopathy with 55% to 71% sensitivity and roughly 75% specificity, a median of 6.5 months before onset. Sample size was not statistically predetermined, and investigators were not blinded to group allocation. Most expanded thyroid clonotypes (frequency above 0.001) were also detected in blood, a finding suggesting that blood repertoires may reflect thyroid immune responses.

The TCR beta CDR3 regions were amplified from RNA transcripts. For the first round of RT-PCR on the TCR CDR3, the HTBI primer set was used together with the Qiagen OneStep RT-PCR kit. A second multiplex PCR round built the libraries, followed by size selection and purification. The libraries were sequenced on an Illumina HiSeq2000 using paired-end 100 bp reads. Per the authors' processing: Raw data were processed with SOAPnuke, discarding reads with adapters, uncalled bases, mean Phred below 15, or no exact constant-primer or identifier match. High-quality paired reads were merged with COPE v1.2.5, and unique nucleotide sequences were defined as clonotypes. MiTCR v1.1 was used to align the clonotypes against IMGT TRBV, TRBD and TRBJ reference segments. The analysis was restricted to V-J combinations with a frequency above 0.0001, which together covered 98% to 99.2% of the repertoires. A TCS score was defined as the ratio between F50 (clonal expansion) and ExV (chaos), using BLOSUM62-based TCRdist between CDR3 peptides within each V-J. Welch's t-statistics and random forest reduced 514 V-J features to 10 to 15, which were used in a naive Bayes classifier (R e1071). TCRdb trimmed public reads at Q25 via fastp, called clones via MiXCR and kept in-frame beta chains. Entries are consolidated by CDR3 protein sequence, retaining the most common genes and DNA. The V and J calls shown here were made by TCRdb, not taken from the authors' results. The sample table shows around 340,000 distinct CDR3 sequences, and around 18% are seen once. 15% to 17% of the sample is held by the ten biggest clonotypes.

Trimming accounts for 5 bases at V and 3 bases at J, while the number of junction bases matched to no gene is 11. CDR1 is given as MNHEY and CDR2 as SVGEGT, both from the germline V gene. Reading from cysteine to phenylalanine, the CDR3 counts 17 amino acids. Only CDR3 DNA is held: 51 bases, read in frame from base 1. Ophthalmopathy patients had moderately to severely active disease, Clinical Activity Score of at least 3, NOSPECS grade of at least 4, and duration under 3 months. Patients with uncontrolled infections, other autoimmune diseases, pregnancy or lactation were excluded. Diagnoses relied on clinical symptoms, serum thyroxine and TRAb, thyroid ultrasound and orbital computed tomography. PBMCs were isolated from about 9.1 ml of fresh peripheral blood by Ficoll-Paque density gradient centrifugation. Total RNA was extracted with Trizol reagent, and quality was checked on an Agilent 2100 Bioanalyzer.

This TCR was recovered from a woman in her 40s with Graves' ophthalmopathy. The specimen was blood. The chain links TRBV6-2 or TRBV6-3 with TRBJ2-2, and TRBD2 matches 8 of the central bases. The DNA sequence is as follows: TGTGCCAGCAGTGTAAAGCGGGAGCAGGTTGACACCGGGGAGCTGTTTTTT. It encodes CASSVKREQVDTGELFF.